A selection of T cell receptor beta chains follows, all from one sample in a study of T-cell reconstitution after alpha-beta-depleted transplantation in children. TCRdb ran MiXCR on the PCR reads and lists one entry per CDR3 protein. The table lists 350,000 to 450,000 distinct CDR3 sequences, roughly 15% of them singletons, with around 4% in the top ten. This material consisted of PBMCs, taken from the stem cell graft. These receptors all stem from a human donor who donated a stem cell graft to a child with Fanconi anemia. Both conserved end residues are part of each CDR3. D genes are given only for firm matches. Where a row states a size, it is once, few, many or the class of an expanded clone; other rows omit it.

D	size	V	J	DNA	CDR3
NA	NA	TRBV6-2/TRBV6-3	TRBJ1-1	TGTGCCAGCAGACCCCCCGGGACGGCCAAGGGGAAAGCTTTCTTT	CASRPPGTAKGKAFF
TRBD1	NA	TRBV5-1	TRBJ1-1	TGCGCCAGCAGCATACAGGGGGCGACTAACACTGAAGCTTTCTTT	CASSIQGATNTEAFF
NA	few	TRBV11-2	TRBJ1-1	TGTGCCAGCAGCCTATGGACAGAAGACACTGAAGCTTTCTTT	CASSLWTEDTEAFF
NA	many	TRBV29-1	TRBJ1-2	TGCAGCGTTGAAGATCTTCCAGGCGGCGGCTACACCTTC	CSVEDLPGGGYTF
NA	NA	TRBV5-5	TRBJ2-1	TGTGCCAGCAGCTTGGGAAGGGGGGACAATGAGCAGTTCTTC	CASSLGRGDNEQFF
TRBD1	few	TRBV5-1	TRBJ1-3	TGCGCCAGCAGCTTGGGGGGACAGGCGGTCTCTGGAAACACCATATATTTT	CASSLGGQAVSGNTIYF
TRBD2	NA	TRBV6-1	TRBJ2-2	TGTGCCAGCTTGCGGGGGGGCCTCGTAGGCACCGGGGAGCTGTTTTTT	CASLRGGLVGTGELFF
NA	NA	TRBV11-1	TRBJ1-1	TGTGCCAGCAGCGCCCCCCCCCCGCAGGGGCTAGTGAACACTGAAGCTTTCTTT	CASSAPPPQGLVNTEAFF
NA	NA	TRBV4-3	TRBJ2-3	TGCGCCAGCAGCCAAGATCCGGCCGGCGATACGCAGTATTTT	CASSQDPAGDTQYF
TRBD1	many	TRBV5-1	TRBJ1-4	TGCGCCAGCAGCCACGGACAGGGGACAACTAATGAAAAACTGTTTTTT	CASSHGQGTTNEKLFF
NA	few	TRBV11-2	TRBJ2-2	TGTGCCAGCAGCTTATTCCGGGGGGCAACCGGGGAGCTGTTTTTT	CASSLFRGATGELFF
TRBD1	NA	TRBV5-1	TRBJ2-1	TGCGCCAGCAGCTTGGGCGACAGGGGGGGCGATGAGCAGTTCTTC	CASSLGDRGGDEQFF
NA	few	TRBV20-1	TRBJ2-3	TGCAGTGCTAGCAAAGGCAGCACTAGCACAGATACGCAGTATTTT	CSASKGSTSTDTQYF
NA	NA	TRBV18	TRBJ1-1	TGTGCCAGCTCACCCCCAATTGGGGGGTATAATGAAGCTTTCTTT	CASSPPIGGYNEAFF